This is a list of T cell receptor beta chains from one sample in a study of blood T cells in healthy people across ages. TCRdb independently ran MiXCR on the 5' RACE reads; one entry per CDR3 protein. This table holds hundreds of thousands of distinct CDR3 sequences, around half found once. The sample taken for sequencing was blood. The receptors come from a woman aged 55-69 years in good health. CDR3s include the opening cysteine and the closing phenylalanine or tryptophan.

J,V,CDR3
-,TRBV20-1,CSAVLAEAYEQYF
TRBJ2-1,TRBV11-2,CASSLSALTSYNEQFF
TRBJ2-7,TRBV7-2,CASSLAVRLAYEQYF
TRBJ2-3,TRBV29-1,CSVQNTRQGPTDTQYF
TRBJ2-1,TRBV7-9,CASSLFGSSNEQFF
TRBJ2-5,TRBV10-3,CAISSTDRAQETQYF
TRBJ2-7,TRBV7-6,CASSLGKSGEQYF
TRBJ2-7,TRBV20-1,CSATAASKSYEQYF
TRBJ2-7,TRBV5-1,CASSLELREVGEQYF
TRBJ2-1,TRBV7-3,CASSLFGGKASFEQFF
-,TRBV6-2/TRBV6-3,CASSTPGTTNEQYF
TRBJ2-1,TRBV7-3,CASSLSPTNNEQFF
TRBJ2-5,TRBV5-1,CASSAHPGRDQETQYF
TRBJ1-2,TRBV20-1,CSANAGTGGFGYTF
TRBJ1-4,TRBV20-1,CSARAGPTNEKLFF
TRBJ2-5,TRBV15,CATSRADFQETQYF
-,TRBV20-1,CSAPSSGTLYEQYF